This TCR beta chain was sequenced during a study of cytomegalovirus exposure and HLA in healthy donors. Study-level findings and limits: Reports state that TCR beta sequences accurately predicted most subjects' HLA-A and HLA-B alleles. The study labeled 150 or so TCR beta chains cytomegalovirus-associated.

The PCR ran on 60 Vbeta and 13 Jbeta primers. The protocol was immunoSEQ multiplex PCR, while the TCRdb copy is restricted to in-frame clones and leaves out a portion. Among over 110,000 clones listed, about 80% were seen once. In the case of this clone: Its antigen is not identified.

Per the germline V gene, CDR1 is LNHDA and CDR2 is SQIVND (reference sequence). Trimming removed 2 bases from V and 7 bases from J, with 12 bases in between. The CDR3 consists of 15 residues. Sequenced: PBMCs. This sequence was found in a female donor in good health and CMV-seronegative. The rearrangement uses TRBV19 and TRBJ1-6; a possible D gene is TRBD1 (5 bases). This chain's CDR3 is CASSITGTENSPLHF. The CDR3 nucleotides read TGTGCCAGTAGTATAACCGGGACTGAAAATTCACCCCTCCACTTT.